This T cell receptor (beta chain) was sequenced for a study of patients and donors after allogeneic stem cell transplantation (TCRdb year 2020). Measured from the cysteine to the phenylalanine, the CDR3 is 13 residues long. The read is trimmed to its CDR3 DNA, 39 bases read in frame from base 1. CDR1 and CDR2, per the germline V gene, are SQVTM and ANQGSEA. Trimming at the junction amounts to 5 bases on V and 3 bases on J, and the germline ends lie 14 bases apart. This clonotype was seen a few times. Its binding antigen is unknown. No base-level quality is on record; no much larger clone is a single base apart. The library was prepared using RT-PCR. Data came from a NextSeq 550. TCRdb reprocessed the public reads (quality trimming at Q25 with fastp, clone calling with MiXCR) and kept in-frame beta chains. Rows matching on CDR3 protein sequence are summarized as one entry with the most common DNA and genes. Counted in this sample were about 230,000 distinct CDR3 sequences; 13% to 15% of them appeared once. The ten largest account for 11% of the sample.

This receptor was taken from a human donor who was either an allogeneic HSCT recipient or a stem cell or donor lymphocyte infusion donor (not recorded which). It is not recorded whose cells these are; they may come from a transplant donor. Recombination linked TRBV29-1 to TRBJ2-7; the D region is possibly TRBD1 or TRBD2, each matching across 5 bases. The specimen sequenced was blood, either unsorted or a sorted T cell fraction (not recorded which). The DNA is TGCAGCGTTCTTGCCGGGACGATCTACGAGCAGTACTTC. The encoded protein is CSVLAGTIYEQYF.